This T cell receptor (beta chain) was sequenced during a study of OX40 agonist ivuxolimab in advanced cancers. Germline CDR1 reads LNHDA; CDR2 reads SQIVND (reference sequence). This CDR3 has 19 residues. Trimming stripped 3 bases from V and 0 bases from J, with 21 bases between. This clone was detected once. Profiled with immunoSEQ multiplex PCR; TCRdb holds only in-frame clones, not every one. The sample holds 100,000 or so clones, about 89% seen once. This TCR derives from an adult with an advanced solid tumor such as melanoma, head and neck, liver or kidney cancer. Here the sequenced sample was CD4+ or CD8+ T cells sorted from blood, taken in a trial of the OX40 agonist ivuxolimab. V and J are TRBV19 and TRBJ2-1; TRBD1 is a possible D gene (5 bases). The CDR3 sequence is CASSINQGFARNSYNEQFF. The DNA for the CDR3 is TGTGCCAGTAGTATCAACCAGGGTTTTGCGAGAAACTCCTACAATGAGCAGTTCTTC.